The 8 T cell receptor beta chains reported below all come from one sample, sequenced in a study of graft-versus-host responses after intestinal transplantation. Only in-frame clones appear in the TCRdb table, and some are missing; sequencing was by immunoSEQ multiplex PCR. The sample yields about 100,000 clones, 80% to 95% seen once. Sample: PBMCs, taken 453 days after intestinal transplant. The receptors were sampled from a human patient who received an intestinal transplant, so some T cells may come from the graft donor.

This sequence joins TRBV2 and TRBJ2-1; 11 positions match TRBD2. Germline V gene lookup returns CDR1 SNHLY and CDR2 FYNNEI. The CDR3 runs 13 residues. The J segment lost 6 bases and the V segment lost 8 bases, leaving 3 bases of the junction unmatched. For the CDR3, the DNA is TGTGCCAGCGCGGGACTAGCGGCCAATGAGCAGTTCTTC. This codes for CASAGLAANEQFF.

This clone was counted once. The chain links TRBV5-1 to TRBJ1-5; 10 bases match TRBD1. The CDR3 has 14 residues. V gave up 7 bases and J gave up 0 bases; unmatched junction bases: 1. Germline CDR1 is SGHRS and CDR2 is YFSETQ. The CDR3 spells CASGTGDSNQPQHF. The DNA of the CDR3 is TGCGCCAGCGGGACAGGGGATAGCAATCAGCCCCAGCATTTT.

The chain links TRBV6-1 to TRBJ1-1, with 10 bases aligning to TRBD1. This CDR3 spans 14 amino acids. The germline V gene has CDR1 MNHNS and CDR2 SASEGT. J gave up 4 bases and V 8 bases, and 7 bases lay outside the gene matches. CDR3 bases: TGTGCCAGCCGACGAAGGACAGGGGGCACTGAAGCTTTCTTT. It codes for CASRRRTGGTEAFF.

The chain joins TRBV6-5 to TRBJ2-1, with TRBD1 matching 8 bases. Germline V gene sequence: CDR1 MNHEY, CDR2 SVGAGI. Trimming took 2 bases from V and 7 from J; bases not matched to a gene: 4. This CDR3 comprises 14 residues. In nucleotides, the CDR3 is TGTGCCAGCAGTTACCAGGGGGCCCCTAATGAGCAGTTCTTC. Its protein is CASSYQGAPNEQFF.

V usage is TRBV4-1 and J usage is TRBJ1-4; D remains unclear. Germline loops: CDR1 MGHRA, CDR2 YSYEKL. Trimming left V 0 bases short and J 8 bases short, with 13 bases between. CDR3 size: 15 residues. For the CDR3, the DNA is TGCGCCAGCAGCCAAGATCGGGGTAGAAGGGAAAAACTGTTTTTT. It encodes CASSQDRGRREKLFF.

The chain joins TRBV18 to TRBJ1-2; D might be TRBD1 (5 bases). Trimming pared 2 bases from V and 0 bases from J, leaving 7 bases between. Per germline, CDR1 KGHSH and CDR2 LQKENI. There are 14 residues in the CDR3. In DNA form, the CDR3 reads TGTGCCAGCTCACCAGAGACAGCTAACTATGGCTACACCTTC. Translation: CASSPETANYGYTF. The variable domain in full, with the rest retrieved from reference TRBV18 and TRBJ1-2, is NAGVMQNPRHLVRRRGQEARLRCSPMKGHSHVYWYRQLPEEGLKFMVYLQKENIIDESGMPKERFSAEFPKEGPSILRIQQVVRGDSAAYFCASSPETANYGYTFGSGTRLTVV.

This clone has only one observation. V gene TRBV4-2 combines with J gene TRBJ2-7, with 7 bases matching TRBD1. Germline trimming cut 1 base from V and 4 bases from J; bases unmatched to any gene: 7. CDR3 length: 15 amino acids. Germline V gives CDR1 LGHNA, CDR2 YNFKEQ. The CDR3 coding sequence is TGTGCCAGCAGCCAAGTGGCACAGGGGCCGTACGAGCAGTACTTC. Translating gives CASSQVAQGPYEQYF.

V gene TRBV15 combines with J gene TRBJ2-3; 9 bases fit TRBD2. The germline gives CDR1 LNHNV, CDR2 YYDKDF (reference sequence). J gave up 2 bases and V 0 bases, and 9 bases lay outside the gene matches. The CDR3 spans 18 residues. CDR3 bases: TGTGCCACCAGCAGAGATCGATGGCGGGGGGGTTTCACAGATACGCAGTATTTT. The encoded protein is CATSRDRWRGGFTDTQYF.